This is a list of T cell receptor beta chains from one sample in a study of cytomegalovirus exposure and HLA in healthy donors. The protocol was immunoSEQ multiplex PCR, while the TCRdb copy is restricted to in-frame clones and leaves out a portion. The data show some 110,000 clones, around 88% seen once. Material for sequencing was PBMCs. Receptor source: a man aged 18 to 30 in good health and CMV-seronegative. Both conserved end residues are part of each CDR3. Fields, in order: J gene, clone size, V gene, CDR3 protein. Clone size is not always given. Where it is, it says once, few, many or a class for expanded clones.

TRBJ2-3,.,TRBV30,CAWSVRTFNTDTQYF
TRBJ1-2,.,TRBV27,CASSFKSGKAWGYGYTF
TRBJ2-7,.,TRBV6-5,CASSYSRGHPYEQYF
TRBJ2-5,.,TRBV2,CASSELGGTPEETQYF
TRBJ2-7,.,TRBV2,CASSPFYEQYF
TRBJ2-5,.,TRBV11-1,CASSFHRGGQETQYF
TRBJ1-1,.,TRBV6-1,CASSEKGRGVSEAFF
TRBJ2-7,.,TRBV27,CASRPSLRGEQYF
TRBJ2-7,.,TRBV19,CASSTTGGFSYEQYF
TRBJ2-3,few,TRBV7-9,CASRTGTSGRATDTQYF
TRBJ2-5,once,TRBV2,CASSTRETQYF
TRBJ1-1,.,TRBV6-1,CASRSGGLNTEAFF
TRBJ2-5,.,TRBV19,CASSMGRVGETQYF
TRBJ1-4,once,TRBV5-6,CASSLAVGGLTVNEKLFF
TRBJ2-7,.,TRBV27,CASNPAGGGEQYF
TRBJ2-5,few,TRBV19,CASSTGTGGRETQYF
TRBJ2-5,.,TRBV5-8,CASSSGQGMGETQYF
TRBJ1-2,.,TRBV6-5,CASSPLANYGYTF
TRBJ1-2,.,TRBV5-1,CASSSLTGEGYTF
TRBJ1-5,few,TRBV2,CASSLAGVGNQPQHF
TRBJ1-6,.,TRBV5-4,CASSLGTGGLYNSPLHF
TRBJ2-7,.,TRBV30,CAWSVLGSGSNEQYF
TRBJ2-7,.,TRBV29-1,CSVETGDDYEQYF
TRBJ1-1,.,TRBV27,CASSPSGTLNTEAFF
TRBJ2-7,.,TRBV27,CASSLSSYEQYF
TRBJ2-5,.,TRBV4-2,CASSQSTGETQYF
TRBJ1-1,many,TRBV6-4,CASSERQGGAEAFF
TRBJ1-1,.,TRBV6-6,CASSDRTGTTEAFF
TRBJ2-7,.,TRBV6-1,CASSESGRTSGTYEQYF